The clone carrying this T cell receptor beta chain was seen more than once but under ten times. Its matching antigen is unknown. A read error is possible here, since a much larger clone lies one base away. The data originate from a study of molecular identifiers for immune sequencing clone quantification. Broader study findings: Clones above 20 RNA copies held over 98% of effector molecules, under 1% in naive cells.

TCRdb reanalysed the PCR reads using MiXCR and keeps one entry per CDR3 protein. The sample holds 62,000 or so distinct CDR3 sequences, around 18% seen once. With 0 bases removed from V and 5 bases from J, the gap between germline ends came to 11 bases. Germline CDR1 reads LGHDT; CDR2 reads YNNKEL (reference sequence). CDR3 length: 14 residues. This clonotype originated in a human donor in good health. Some libraries in this study had Jurkat cell RNA spiked in. The chain recombines TRBV3-1 with TRBJ2-7; no definite D call. The sample was naive CD8+ T cells from blood, with Jurkat cell RNA spiked in. The subset here: FACS-sorted CD8+CD4-CCR7+CD45RA+ naive T cells. The CDR3 DNA is TGTGCCAGCAGCCAAGACTTCGGCCCCCACGAGCAGTACTTC. Protein product: CASSQDFGPHEQYF.